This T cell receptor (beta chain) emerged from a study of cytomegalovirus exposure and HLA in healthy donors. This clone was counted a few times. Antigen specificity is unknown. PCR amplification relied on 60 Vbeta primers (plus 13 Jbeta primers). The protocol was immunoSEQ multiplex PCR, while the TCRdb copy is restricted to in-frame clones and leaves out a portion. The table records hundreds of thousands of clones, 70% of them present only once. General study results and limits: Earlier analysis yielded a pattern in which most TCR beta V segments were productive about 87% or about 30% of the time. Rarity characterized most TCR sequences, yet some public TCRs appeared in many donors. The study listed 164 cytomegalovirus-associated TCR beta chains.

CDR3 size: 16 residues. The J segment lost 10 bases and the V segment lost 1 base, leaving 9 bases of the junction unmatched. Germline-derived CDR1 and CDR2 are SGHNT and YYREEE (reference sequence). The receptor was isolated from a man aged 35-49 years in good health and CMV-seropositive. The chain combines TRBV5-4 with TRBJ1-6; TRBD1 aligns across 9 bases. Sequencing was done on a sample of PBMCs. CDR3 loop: CASSLPGTGINSPLHF. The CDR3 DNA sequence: TGTGCCAGCAGCTTGCCAGGGACAGGGATAAACTCACCCCTCCACTTT.